The source of this T cell receptor (beta chain) is a study of long-term antiretroviral therapy in people with HIV. With 7 bases clipped from V and 1 base from J, the junction kept 4 bases outside the gene matches. The germline V gene has CDR1 MNHNS and CDR2 SASEGT. This CDR3 comprises 14 residues. The study's findings and limits: An increase in diversity followed ART, yet levels stayed below transplant donor controls.

An immunoSEQ assay, version v3.0, was performed at survey level. Sequencing of each sample targeted roughly 40,000-55,000 T-cell genomes. Sequenced by immunoSEQ multiplex PCR; TCRdb stores in-frame clones only, minus some. The repertoire consists of around 25,000 clones, with around 83% occurring once and the leading ten covering 3.6%. A word on this clone: Its antigen remains unknown.

Sequencing used unsorted PBMCs, obtained 1.9 years after starting antiretroviral therapy. This rearrangement joins TRBV6-1 to TRBJ2-7, with TRBD1 matching over 10 bases. This clonotype originated in a woman aged 25 to 45 with HIV. This CDR3 is CASIDRGPSYEQYF. CDR3 sequence (DNA): TGTGCCAGCATAGACAGGGGGCCTTCCTACGAGCAGTACTTC.